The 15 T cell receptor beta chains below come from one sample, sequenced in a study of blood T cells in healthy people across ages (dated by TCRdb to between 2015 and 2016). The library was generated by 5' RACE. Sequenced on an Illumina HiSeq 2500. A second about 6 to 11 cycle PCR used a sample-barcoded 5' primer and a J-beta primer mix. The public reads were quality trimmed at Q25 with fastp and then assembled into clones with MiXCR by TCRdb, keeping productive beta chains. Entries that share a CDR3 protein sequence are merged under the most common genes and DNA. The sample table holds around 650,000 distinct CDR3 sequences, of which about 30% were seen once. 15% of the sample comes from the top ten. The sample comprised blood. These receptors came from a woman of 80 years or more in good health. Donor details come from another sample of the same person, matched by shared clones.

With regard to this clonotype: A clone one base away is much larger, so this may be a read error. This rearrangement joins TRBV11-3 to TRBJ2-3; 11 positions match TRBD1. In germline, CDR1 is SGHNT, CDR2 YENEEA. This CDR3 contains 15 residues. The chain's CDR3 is CTSSYRTGGADTQYF. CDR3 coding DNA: TGTACCAGCAGCTACCGGACAGGGGGCGCGGATACGCAGTATTTT.

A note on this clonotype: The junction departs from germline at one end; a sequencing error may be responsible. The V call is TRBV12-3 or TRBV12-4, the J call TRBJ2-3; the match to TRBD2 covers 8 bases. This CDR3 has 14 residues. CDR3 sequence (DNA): TGTGCCAGCAGTGGCGGGGGGCCGGAAGATGCGCAGTATTTT. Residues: CASSGGGPEDAQYF.

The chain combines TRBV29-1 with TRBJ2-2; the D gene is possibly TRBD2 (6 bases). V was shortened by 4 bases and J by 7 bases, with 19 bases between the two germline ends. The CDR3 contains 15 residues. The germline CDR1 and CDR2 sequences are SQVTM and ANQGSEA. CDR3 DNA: TGCAGCGTTGGGGGTCGGGGAGGAAACGGCGGGGAGCTGTTTTTT. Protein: CSVGGRGGNGGELFF.

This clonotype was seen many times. CDR3 DNA: TGTGCCAGCAGCGGCCAATCCAGCGGGAAAGACTTGGAGCAGTACTTC. It specifies CASSGQSSGKDLEQYF. The chain carries TRBV9 and TRBJ2-7, with TRBD2 matching 7 bases. V lost 3 bases and J lost 7; bases outside the gene matches: 16. This CDR3 is 16 amino acids long. Germline V gene data show CDR1 as SGDLS and CDR2 as YYNGEE.

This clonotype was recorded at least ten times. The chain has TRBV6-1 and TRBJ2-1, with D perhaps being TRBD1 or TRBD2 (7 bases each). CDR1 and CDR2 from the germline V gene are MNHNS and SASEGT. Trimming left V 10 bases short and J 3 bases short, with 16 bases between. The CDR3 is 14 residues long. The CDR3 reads CATREGAIYNEQFF. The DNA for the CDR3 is TGTGCCACCAGGGAGGGGGCTATCTACAATGAGCAGTTCTTC.

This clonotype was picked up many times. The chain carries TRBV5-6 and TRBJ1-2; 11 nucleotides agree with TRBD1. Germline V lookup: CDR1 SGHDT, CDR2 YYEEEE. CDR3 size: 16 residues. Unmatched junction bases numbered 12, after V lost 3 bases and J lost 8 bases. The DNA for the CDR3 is TGTGCCAGCAGCTATGGACAGGGGGCGGTGGTGCGAGGCTACACCTTC. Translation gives CASSYGQGAVVRGYTF.

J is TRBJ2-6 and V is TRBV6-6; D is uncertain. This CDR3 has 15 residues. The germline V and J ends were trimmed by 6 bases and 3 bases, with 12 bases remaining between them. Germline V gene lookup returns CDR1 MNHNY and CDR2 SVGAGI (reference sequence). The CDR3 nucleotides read TGTGCCAGCAGCCGACCAGAGGTTGGGGCCAACGTCCTGACTTTC. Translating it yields CASSRPEVGANVLTF.

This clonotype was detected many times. DNA of the CDR3: TGCGCCAGCAGCCCTGACTGGGCCTTGTACTACAATGAGCAGTTCTTC. Translation: CASSPDWALYYNEQFF. The chain combines TRBV5-1 with TRBJ2-1, with D unclear. Trimming took off 4 bases at V and 3 bases at J, with 17 bases between the two ends. The CDR3 totals 16 residues. CDR1 and CDR2 (germline): SGHRS, YFSETQ.

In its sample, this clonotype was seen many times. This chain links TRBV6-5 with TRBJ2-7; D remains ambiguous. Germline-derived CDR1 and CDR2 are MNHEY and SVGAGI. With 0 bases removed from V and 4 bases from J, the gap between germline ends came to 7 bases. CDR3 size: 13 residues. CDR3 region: CASSYSKAYEQYF. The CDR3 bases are TGTGCCAGCAGTTACTCGAAAGCGTACGAGCAGTACTTC.

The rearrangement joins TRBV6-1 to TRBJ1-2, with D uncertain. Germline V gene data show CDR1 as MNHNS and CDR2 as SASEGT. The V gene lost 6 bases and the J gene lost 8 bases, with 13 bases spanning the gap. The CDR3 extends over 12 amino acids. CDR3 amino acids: CASSQAPSGYTF. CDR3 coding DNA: TGTGCCAGCAGCCAGGCCCCGTCCGGCTACACCTTC.

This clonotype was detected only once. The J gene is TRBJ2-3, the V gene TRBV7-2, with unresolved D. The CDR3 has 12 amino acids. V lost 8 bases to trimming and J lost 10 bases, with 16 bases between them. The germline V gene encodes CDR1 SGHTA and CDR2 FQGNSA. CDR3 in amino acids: CASGSDDDAQYF. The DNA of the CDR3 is TGTGCCAGCGGCTCAGATGACGACGCGCAGTATTTT.

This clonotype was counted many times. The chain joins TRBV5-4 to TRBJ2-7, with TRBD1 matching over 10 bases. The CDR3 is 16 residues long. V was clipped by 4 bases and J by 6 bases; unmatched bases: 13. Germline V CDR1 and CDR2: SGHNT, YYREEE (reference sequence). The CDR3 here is CASSPATPRDRGEQYF. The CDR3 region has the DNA TGTGCCAGCAGCCCTGCCACCCCCCGGGACAGGGGCGAGCAGTACTTC.

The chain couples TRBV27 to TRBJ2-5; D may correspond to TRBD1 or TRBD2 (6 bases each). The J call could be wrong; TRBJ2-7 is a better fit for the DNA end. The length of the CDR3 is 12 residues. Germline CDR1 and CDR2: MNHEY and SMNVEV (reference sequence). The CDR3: CASRNEGGEQYF. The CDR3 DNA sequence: TGTGCCAGCAGAAATGAGGGGGGCGAGCAGTACTTC.

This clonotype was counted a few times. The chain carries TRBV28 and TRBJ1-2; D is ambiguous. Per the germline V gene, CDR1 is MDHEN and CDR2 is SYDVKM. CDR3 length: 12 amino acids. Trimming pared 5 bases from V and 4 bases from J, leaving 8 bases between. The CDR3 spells CASSTLSYGYTF. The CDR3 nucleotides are TGTGCCAGCAGTACCTTGAGCTATGGCTACACCTTC.

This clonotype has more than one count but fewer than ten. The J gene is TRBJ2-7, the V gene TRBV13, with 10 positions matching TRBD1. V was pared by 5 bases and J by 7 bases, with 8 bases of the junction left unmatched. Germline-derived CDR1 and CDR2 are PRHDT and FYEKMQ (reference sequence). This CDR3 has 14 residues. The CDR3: CASSRGTGVEEQYF. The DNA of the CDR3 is TGTGCCAGCAGCCGGGGGACAGGGGTCGAAGAGCAGTACTTC.